Listed below are T cell receptor beta chains from one sample, sequenced in a study of T cell repertoires in cytomegalovirus infection. For these receptors, no antigen is known. TCRdb re-derived calls from the reads in MiXCR, one entry per CDR3 protein. The sample yields hundreds of thousands of distinct CDR3 sequences, 33% seen once. Sequenced material: cultured PBMCs, taken from culture after CMV antigen stimulation. Receptors were obtained from a human donor in good health (CMV status not recorded). Some clones in this sample may be carry-over from other donors' samples. The CDR3 runs from the conserved cysteine through the conserved F or W. A D gene is named only where the DNA matches it firmly. Expanded clones are given a class, and other clones once, few, many or no size at all.

>TRBV20-1|TRBJ2-7|-|-
TGCAGTGCCCAACCTTCAGGCTACGAGCAGTACTTC
CSAQPSGYEQYF
>TRBV4-1|TRBJ1-6|TRBD1|few
TGCGCCAGCGGACGGAGACAGGGTCTAGAGTCACCCCTCCACTTT
CASGRRQGLESPLHF
>TRBV5-4|TRBJ2-7|TRBD1|-
TGTGCCAGCAGCACGAGGACAGGGCGAAACTACGAGCAGTACTTC
CASSTRTGRNYEQYF
>TRBV6-5|TRBJ1-4|TRBD1|few
TGTGCCAGCAGTACCAAACCTTCACAGGGGGGGAATGAAAAACTGTTTTTT
CASSTKPSQGGNEKLFF
>TRBV27|TRBJ2-7|TRBD2|-
TGTGCCAGCAGTTTATCCTGGACTAGCGGGACCTACGAGCAGTACTTC
CASSLSWTSGTYEQYF
>TRBV19|TRBJ2-5|TRBD2|-
TGTGCCAGTAGTCGTGGTCTAGCGGATTTTCAAGAGACCCAGTACTTC
CASSRGLADFQETQYF
>TRBV6-4|TRBJ2-1|TRBD1|-
TGTGCCAGCAGCGGAAGGACAGGCCACAATGAGCAGTTCTTC
CASSGRTGHNEQFF
>TRBV7-2|TRBJ2-5|-|many
TGTGCCAGCAGTCGTCAGGTCGGCGAGACCCAGTACTTC
CASSRQVGETQYF
>TRBV6-8|TRBJ2-3|TRBD1|few
TGTGCCAGCAGTTACATGGGGATTACAGGGGCTGTGGCAGATACGCAGTATTTT
CASSYMGITGAVADTQYF
>TRBV3-1|TRBJ2-3|TRBD2|-
TGTGCCAGCAGCCAAGGCCTAGCGGGGGCCACAGATACGCAGTATTTT
CASSQGLAGATDTQYF
>TRBV6-5|TRBJ2-2|-|once
TGTGCCAGCAGATCAAGGGGGGGAGGGGAGCTGTTTTTT
CASRSRGGGELFF
>TRBV20-1|TRBJ2-5|-|-
TGCAGTGCCCCGAAACAGGGACCGGAGACCCAGTACTTC
CSAPKQGPETQYF
>TRBV4-3|TRBJ2-3|-|-
TGCGCCAGCAGCCAAGACATTCGGAGAGATACGCAGTATTTT
CASSQDIRRDTQYF
>TRBV7-2|TRBJ2-1|TRBD2|-
TGTGCCAGCAGCTTCCGACTAGCGGGACTTATCCATGAGCAGTTCTTC
CASSFRLAGLIHEQFF
>TRBV7-2|TRBJ2-5|-|many
TGTGCCAGCAGCTTAGCGCTAGCGAGGGGGGCCCAAGAGACCCAGTACTTC
CASSLALARGAQETQYF
>TRBV27|TRBJ2-1|-|few
TGTGCCAGTGGAGCGTGGGGCTCCTACAATGAGCAGTTCTTC
CASGAWGSYNEQFF
>TRBV12-3/TRBV12-4|TRBJ1-1|-|-
TGTGCCAGCAGGGAGAGGGGATCTGAAGCTTTCTTT
CASRERGSEAFF
>TRBV7-9|TRBJ1-1|-|-
TGTGCCAGCAGTTTCCGACGGGCTGAGACTGAAGCTTTCTTT
CASSFRRAETEAFF
>TRBV4-1|TRBJ2-1|TRBD2|-
TGCGCCAGCAGCCATGAAGCGGGGGACCTTTACAATGAGCAGTTCTTC
CASSHEAGDLYNEQFF
>TRBV25-1|TRBJ1-1|TRBD1|few
TGTGCCAGCAGGGACAGGGACCTAAACACTGAAGCTTTCTTT
CASRDRDLNTEAFF
>TRBV20-1|TRBJ2-5|-|-
TGCAGTGCCAACCCCTCGGGGGCGCCGGAGACCCAGTACTTC
CSANPSGAPETQYF
>TRBV2|TRBJ1-1|-|-
TGTGCCAGCAGTGTAGAAGCTCACACTGAAGCTTTCTTT
CASSVEAHTEAFF
>TRBV12-3/TRBV12-4|TRBJ2-1|TRBD2|few
TGTGCCAGCAGTTCACTAGCGGGAGGCGGCGATGAGCAGTTCTTC
CASSSLAGGGDEQFF
>TRBV20-1|TRBJ2-3|-|few
TGCAGTGCTAGCTGGGGGCTCACAGATACGCAGTATTTT
CSASWGLTDTQYF
>TRBV7-2|TRBJ1-5|-|many
TGTGCCAGCAGCCCCCGGGACGGTGATCAGCCCCAGCATTTT
CASSPRDGDQPQHF
>TRBV7-6|TRBJ2-1|-|-
TGTGCCAGCAGCACGAGGCCCAGCGGGCTTAGCTCCTACAATGAGCAGTTCTTC
CASSTRPSGLSSYNEQFF
>TRBV12-3/TRBV12-4|TRBJ2-5|-|-
TGTGCCAGCGGGAGAGGGCTATACGAGACCCAGTACTTC
CASGRGLYETQYF
>TRBV28|TRBJ2-4|TRBD1|few
TGTGCCAGCAGTTTACCGGGACAGGGTCGTGTAGCCAAAAACATTCAGTACTTC
CASSLPGQGRVAKNIQYF
>TRBV19|TRBJ1-2|-|-
TGTGCCAGTAAAAACAGAAACTATGGCTACACCTTC
CASKNRNYGYTF
>TRBV15|TRBJ2-3|TRBD1|few
TGTGCCACCAGCAGCCCCGGGACAGGACCAGATACGCAGTATTTT
CATSSPGTGPDTQYF
>TRBV20-1|TRBJ2-2|-|-
TGCAGTGCTAGCACCGGGAGAGGCCTAAACACCGGGGAGCTGTTTTTT
CSASTGRGLNTGELFF
>TRBV5-1|TRBJ2-3|-|-
TGCGCCAGCAGCGCAGCAGGGGTGACAGATACGCAGTATTTT
CASSAAGVTDTQYF
>TRBV6-5|TRBJ2-3|-|-
TGTGCCAGCAGGAGGGCCGGAAGCACAGATACGCAGAATTTT
CASRRAGSTDTQNF
>TRBV27|TRBJ2-7|-|few
TGTGCCAGCAGTTTACGGGCAGGGGTACGATACGAGCAGTACTTC
CASSLRAGVRYEQYF
>TRBV15|TRBJ1-1|TRBD1|-
TGTGCCACCAGCCCCCGAGAGGGGGCAGAAGCTTTCTTT
CATSPREGAEAFF